This TCR beta chain was identified during a study of blood T cells in healthy people across ages. The CDR3 totals 11 residues. Trimming stripped 6 bases from V and 9 bases from J, with 13 bases between. Germline V gene data show CDR1 as DFQATT and CDR2 as SNEGSKA (reference sequence). Study-wide points: It was found that TCR beta diversity correlated strongly with the percentage of naive T cells. The recorded TCR beta diversity per million T cells decreased in a roughly linear manner with age. Long-lived donors carried more naive CD4+ cells and greater diversity than aged donors.

This clonotype was counted between two and nine times. The antigen is unknown. Combining a sample-barcoded 5' primer with a J-beta primer mix, a second PCR ran for roughly 6 to 12 cycles. MiXCR, applied by TCRdb to the 5' RACE reads, yields one record per CDR3 protein. The data contain under 950,000 distinct CDR3 sequences, approximately 21% of them singletons. The TCR comes from a man in his sixties or seventies in good health. Sequenced sample: blood. The chain combines TRBV20-1 with TRBJ2-3; D gene unclear. CDR3 region: CSAPARDTQYF. Here the CDR3 DNA reads TGCAGTGCCCCGGCGAGAGACACGCAGTATTTT.